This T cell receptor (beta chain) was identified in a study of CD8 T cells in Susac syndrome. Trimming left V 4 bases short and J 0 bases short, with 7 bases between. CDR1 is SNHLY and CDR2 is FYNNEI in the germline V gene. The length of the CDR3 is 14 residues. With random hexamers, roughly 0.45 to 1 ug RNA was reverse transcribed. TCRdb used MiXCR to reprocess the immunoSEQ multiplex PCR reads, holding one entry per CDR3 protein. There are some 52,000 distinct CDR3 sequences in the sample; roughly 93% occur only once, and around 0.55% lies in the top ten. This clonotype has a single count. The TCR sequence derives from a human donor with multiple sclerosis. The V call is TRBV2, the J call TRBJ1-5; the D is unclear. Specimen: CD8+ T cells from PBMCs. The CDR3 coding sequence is TGTGCCAGCAGTGTTTACGATAGCAATCAGCCCCAGCATTTT. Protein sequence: CASSVYDSNQPQHF.